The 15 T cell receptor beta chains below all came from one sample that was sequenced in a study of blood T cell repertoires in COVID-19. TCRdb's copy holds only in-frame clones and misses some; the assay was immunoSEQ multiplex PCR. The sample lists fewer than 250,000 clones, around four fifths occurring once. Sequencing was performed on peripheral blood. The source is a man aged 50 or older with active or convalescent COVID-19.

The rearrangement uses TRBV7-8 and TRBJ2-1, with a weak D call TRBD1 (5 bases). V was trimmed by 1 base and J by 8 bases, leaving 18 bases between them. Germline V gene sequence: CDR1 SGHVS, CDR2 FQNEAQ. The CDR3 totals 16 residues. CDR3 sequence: CASSLVWAQGRHEQFF. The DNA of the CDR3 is TGTGCCAGCAGCTTAGTTTGGGCCCAGGGCCGGCATGAGCAGTTCTTC.

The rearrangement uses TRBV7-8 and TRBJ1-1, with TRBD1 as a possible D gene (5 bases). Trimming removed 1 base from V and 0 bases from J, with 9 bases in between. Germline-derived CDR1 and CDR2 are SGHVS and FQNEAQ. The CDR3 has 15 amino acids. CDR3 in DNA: TGTGCCAGCAGCTTAGTTCAGGGCATGAACACTGAAGCTTTCTTT. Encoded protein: CASSLVQGMNTEAFF. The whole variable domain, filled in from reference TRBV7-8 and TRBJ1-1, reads GAGVSQSPRYKVAKRGQDVALRCDPISGHVSLFWYQQALGQGPEFLTYFQNEAQLDKSGLPSDRFFAERPEGSVSTLKIQRTQQEDSAVYLCASSLVQGMNTEAFFGQGTRLTVV.

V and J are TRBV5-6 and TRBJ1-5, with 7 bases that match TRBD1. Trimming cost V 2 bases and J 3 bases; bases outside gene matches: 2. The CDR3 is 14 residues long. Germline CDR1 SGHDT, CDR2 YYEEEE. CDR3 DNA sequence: TGTGCCAGCAGCTTCGGACAGGTCAATCAGCCCCAGCATTTT. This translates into CASSFGQVNQPQHF.

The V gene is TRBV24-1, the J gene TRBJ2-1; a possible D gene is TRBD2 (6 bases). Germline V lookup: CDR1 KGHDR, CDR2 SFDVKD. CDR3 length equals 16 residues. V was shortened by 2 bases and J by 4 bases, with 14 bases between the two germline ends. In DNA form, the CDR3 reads TGTGCCACCAGTGATTCTAGCGCTACCTCTTACAATGAGCAGTTCTTC. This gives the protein CATSDSSATSYNEQFF.

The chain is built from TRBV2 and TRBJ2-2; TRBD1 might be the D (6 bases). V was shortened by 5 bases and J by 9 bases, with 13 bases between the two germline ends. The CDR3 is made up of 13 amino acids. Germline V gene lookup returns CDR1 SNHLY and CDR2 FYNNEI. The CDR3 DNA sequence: TGTGCCAGCAGTCAGGGGTCCTTCCGGGAGCTGTTTTTT. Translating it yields CASSQGSFRELFF.

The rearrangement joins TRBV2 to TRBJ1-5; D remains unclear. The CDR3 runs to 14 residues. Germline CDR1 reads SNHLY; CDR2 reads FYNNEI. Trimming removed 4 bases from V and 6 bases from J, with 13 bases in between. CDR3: CASSVNSPGQPQHF. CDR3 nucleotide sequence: TGTGCCAGCAGTGTTAACAGCCCAGGTCAGCCCCAGCATTTT.

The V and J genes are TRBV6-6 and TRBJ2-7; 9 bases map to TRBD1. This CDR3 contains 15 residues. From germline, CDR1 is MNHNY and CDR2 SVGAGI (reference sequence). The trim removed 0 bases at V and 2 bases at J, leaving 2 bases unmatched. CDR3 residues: CASSYSGTGTYEQYF. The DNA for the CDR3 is TGTGCCAGCAGTTACTCCGGGACAGGGACCTACGAGCAGTACTTC.

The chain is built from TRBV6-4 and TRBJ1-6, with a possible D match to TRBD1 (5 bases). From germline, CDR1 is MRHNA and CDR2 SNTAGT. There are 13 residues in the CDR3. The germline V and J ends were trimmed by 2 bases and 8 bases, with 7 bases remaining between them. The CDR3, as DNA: TGTGCCAGCAGTGACAGGGGTCATTCACCCCTCCACTTT. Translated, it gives CASSDRGHSPLHF.

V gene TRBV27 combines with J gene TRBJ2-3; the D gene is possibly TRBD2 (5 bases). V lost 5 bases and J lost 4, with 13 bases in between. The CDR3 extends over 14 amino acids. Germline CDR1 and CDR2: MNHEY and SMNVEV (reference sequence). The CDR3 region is CASSVGLGSDTQYF. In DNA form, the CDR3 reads TGTGCCAGCAGTGTAGGACTGGGTTCAGATACGCAGTATTTT.

This CDR3 is CASSPGTGGLEQYF. DNA for the CDR3: TGTGCCAGCAGTCCCGGGACAGGGGGGCTCGAGCAGTACTTC. The rearrangement links TRBV6-5 to TRBJ2-7; the match to TRBD1 covers 11 bases. CDR3 length equals 14 residues. V was clipped by 5 bases and J by 6 bases; unmatched bases: 6. CDR1 is MNHEY and CDR2 is SVGAGI in the germline V gene.

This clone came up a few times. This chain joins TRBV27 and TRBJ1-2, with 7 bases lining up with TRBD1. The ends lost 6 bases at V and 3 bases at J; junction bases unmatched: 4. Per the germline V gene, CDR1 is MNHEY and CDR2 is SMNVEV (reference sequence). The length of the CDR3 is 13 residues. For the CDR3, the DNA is TGTGCCAGCAGGACAGGGAGTGACTATGGCTACACCTTC. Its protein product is CASRTGSDYGYTF.

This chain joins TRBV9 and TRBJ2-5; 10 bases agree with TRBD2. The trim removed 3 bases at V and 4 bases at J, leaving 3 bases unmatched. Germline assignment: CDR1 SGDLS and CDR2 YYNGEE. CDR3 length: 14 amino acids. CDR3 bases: TGTGCCAGCAGCGCTACTAGCGGGGTAGAGACCCAGTACTTC. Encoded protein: CASSATSGVETQYF.

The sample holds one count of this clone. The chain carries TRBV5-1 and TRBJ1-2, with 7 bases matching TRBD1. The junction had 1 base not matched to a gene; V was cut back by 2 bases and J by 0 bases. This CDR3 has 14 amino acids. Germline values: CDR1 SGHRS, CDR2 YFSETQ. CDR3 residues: CASSFGQANYGYTF. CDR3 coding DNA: TGCGCCAGCAGCTTTGGACAGGCTAACTATGGCTACACCTTC.

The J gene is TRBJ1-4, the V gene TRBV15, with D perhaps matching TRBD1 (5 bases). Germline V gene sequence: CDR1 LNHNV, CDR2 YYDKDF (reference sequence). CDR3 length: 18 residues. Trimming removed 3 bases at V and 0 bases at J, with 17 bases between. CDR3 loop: CATSRRQGGFATNEKLFF. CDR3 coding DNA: TGTGCCACCAGCAGGCGGCAGGGAGGTTTTGCAACTAATGAAAAACTGTTTTTT.

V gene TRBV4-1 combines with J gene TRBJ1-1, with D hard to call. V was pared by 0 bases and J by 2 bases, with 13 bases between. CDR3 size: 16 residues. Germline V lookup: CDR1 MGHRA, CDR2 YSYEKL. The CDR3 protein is CASSQDSARVNTEAFF. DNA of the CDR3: TGCGCCAGCAGCCAAGATAGTGCGAGAGTAAACACTGAAGCTTTCTTT.